This passage covers 32 T cell receptor beta chains from one sample sequenced in a study of T cell changes during pregnancy in multiple sclerosis. Some clones are missing from TCRdb's copy, which holds only in-frame ones; the method was immunoSEQ multiplex PCR. The repertoire consists of around 33,000 clones, with 80% to 90% occurring once and the leading ten covering about 3.8%. The sequences come from CD8+ T cells from peripheral blood mononuclear cells, collected in the third trimester of pregnancy. These receptors were obtained from a female donor with multiple sclerosis, enrolled in a pregnancy study.

The table lists this clone with a count of one. V is TRBV6-5 and J is TRBJ1-2; 11 positions agree with TRBD1. The J segment lost 3 bases and the V segment lost 5 bases, leaving 2 bases of the junction unmatched. The CDR3 runs 14 residues. Germline-derived CDR1 and CDR2 are MNHEY and SVGAGI. The CDR3 DNA reads TGTGCCAGCAGTGAGGGACAGGGGGACTATGGCTACACCTTC. Translating gives CASSEGQGDYGYTF.

This chain uses TRBV7-3 with TRBJ2-1, with 8 positions matching TRBD2. Germline lookup yields CDR1 SGHTA and CDR2 FQGTGA. The length of the CDR3 is 13 residues. V lost 4 bases to trimming and J lost 9 bases; unmatched junction nucleotides: 5. This chain's CDR3 is CASSYTSGGEQFF. CDR3 DNA: TGTGCCAGCAGCTATACTAGCGGAGGTGAGCAGTTCTTC.

The CDR3 sequence is CASLQTSGSFRRKQYF. As DNA, the CDR3 is TGTGCCAGCCTCCAGACTAGCGGGTCATTCCGGCGAAAGCAGTACTTC. V is TRBV27 and J is TRBJ2-7; 10 bases agree with TRBD2. Germline CDR1 MNHEY, CDR2 SMNVEV (reference sequence). This CDR3 has 16 residues. V trimming: 8 bases; J trimming: 8 bases; junction bases outside the gene matches: 18.

The chain has TRBV4-3 and TRBJ1-6; 11 bases are shared with TRBD1. V was pared by 1 base and J by 9 bases, with 5 bases of the junction left unmatched. Germline CDR1 and CDR2: LGHNA and YSLEER. The CDR3 is 16 residues long. CDR3 loop: CASSQASGTGGSPLHF. CDR3 DNA sequence: TGCGCCAGCAGCCAAGCCTCCGGGACAGGGGGTTCACCCCTCCACTTT.

The chain combines TRBV7-9 with TRBJ1-2, with 8 bases matching TRBD1. J lost 2 bases, V lost 11 bases, and 10 bases had no gene match. The CDR3 is made up of 14 amino acids. Germline-derived CDR1 and CDR2 are SEHNR and FQNEAQ (reference sequence). In DNA form, the CDR3 reads TGTGCCGGAGACCCGGGACAGGCGAACTATGGCTACACCTTC. Amino acids: CAGDPGQANYGYTF.

V gene TRBV7-3 combines with J gene TRBJ2-3; 14 bases line up with TRBD2. Per germline, CDR1 SGHTA and CDR2 FQGTGA. The CDR3 consists of 15 residues. J lost 4 bases, V lost 4 bases, and 1 base had no gene match. The CDR3 loop reads CASSWTSGGSDTQYF. The CDR3 DNA reads as TGTGCCAGCAGCTGGACTAGCGGGGGGTCAGATACGCAGTATTTT.

This chain links TRBV4-2 with TRBJ1-4; maybe TRBD1 (5 bases). The CDR3 length is 15 residues. Germline CDR1 LGHNA, CDR2 YNFKEQ. V was clipped by 2 bases and J by 7 bases, with 14 bases between them. As DNA, the CDR3 is TGTGCCAGCAGCCAACAAGACAGCTCTCCTGAAAAACTGTTTTTT. Its translation is CASSQQDSSPEKLFF.

The chain links TRBV5-6 to TRBJ2-7; 7 positions match TRBD2. The germline V gene has CDR1 SGHDT and CDR2 YYEEEE. The CDR3 consists of 16 residues. The V segment lost 4 bases and the J segment 2 bases; nucleotides outside the gene matches: 12. DNA for the CDR3: TGTGCCAGCAGCGTACCTTGGGGCGGGGGTGCCTACGAGCAGTACTTC. It specifies CASSVPWGGGAYEQYF. The full variable domain, completed using reference TRBV5-6 and TRBJ2-7, is DAGVTQSPTHLIKTRGQQVTLRCSPKSGHDTVSWYQQALGQGPQFIFQYYEEEERQRGNFPDRFSGHQFPNYSSELNVNALLLGDSALYLCASSVPWGGGAYEQYFGPGTRLTVT.

The chain uses TRBV4-3 and TRBJ1-5; a possible D gene is TRBD1 (5 bases). The germline gives CDR1 LGHNA, CDR2 YSLEER. The CDR3 is 14 amino acids. Trimming removed 0 bases at V and 6 bases at J, with 9 bases between. The CDR3 here is CASSQDGGGQPQHF. As DNA, the CDR3 is TGCGCCAGCAGCCAAGACGGGGGAGGTCAGCCCCAGCATTTT.

This chain uses TRBV5-8 with TRBJ2-7; 7 nucleotides align to TRBD1. V trimming: 2 bases; J trimming: 3 bases; junction bases outside the gene matches: 2. There are 13 residues in the CDR3. Germline V lookup: CDR1 SGHTS, CDR2 YDEGEE. DNA for the CDR3: TGTGCCAGCAGCTTCAGGACAGGCTACGAGCAGTACTTC. This codes for CASSFRTGYEQYF.

This chain uses TRBV9 with TRBJ2-5, with D perhaps TRBD2 (7 bases). Trimming removed 3 bases from V and 2 bases from J, with 14 bases in between. This CDR3 has 15 residues. Germline V gives CDR1 SGDLS, CDR2 YYNGEE. Here the CDR3 reads CASSGSGTSQETQYF. The CDR3 bases are TGTGCCAGCAGCGGGAGCGGGACATCACAAGAGACCCAGTACTTC.

The chain joins TRBV7-3 to TRBJ2-3; 10 nucleotides agree with TRBD1. The CDR3 has 16 amino acids. V trimming: 5 bases; J trimming: 2 bases; junction bases outside the gene matches: 7. Germline V gives CDR1 SGHTA, CDR2 FQGTGA. Here the CDR3 DNA reads TGTGCCAGCAGCCCGGGACAGGGGTTCTACACAGATACGCAGTATTTT. It specifies CASSPGQGFYTDTQYF. The variable domain in full, with the rest retrieved from reference TRBV7-3 and TRBJ2-3, is GAGVSQTPSNKVTEKGKYVELRCDPISGHTALYWYRQSLGQGPEFLIYFQGTGAADDSGLPNDRFFAVRPEGSVSTLKIQRTERGDSAVYLCASSPGQGFYTDTQYFGPGTRLTVL.

The chain employs TRBV5-1 and TRBJ2-7, with 10 bases aligning to TRBD1. The CDR3 runs to 15 residues. Germline trimming cut 3 bases from V and 4 bases from J; bases unmatched to any gene: 7. CDR1 is SGHRS and CDR2 is YFSETQ in the germline V gene. The CDR3 region is CASSSGTGEGYEQYF. CDR3 DNA sequence: TGCGCCAGCAGCTCGGGGACAGGGGAGGGTTACGAGCAGTACTTC.

The gene calls are TRBV10-3 and TRBJ1-1, with 10 bases matching TRBD1. The CDR3 has 16 amino acids. In germline, CDR1 is ENHRY, CDR2 SYGVKD. With 6 bases clipped from V and 9 bases from J, the junction kept 16 bases outside the gene matches. Here the CDR3 reads CAIRSGTGAPPRQAFF. The CDR3 nucleotides read TGTGCCATCAGGTCCGGGACAGGGGCGCCACCCAGGCAAGCTTTCTTT.

The genes are TRBV7-9 and TRBJ2-5; D may be TRBD2 (6 bases). V dropped 4 bases and J dropped 4 bases, with 16 bases sitting between them. In germline, CDR1 is SEHNR, CDR2 FQNEAQ (reference sequence). The CDR3 has 15 amino acids. The DNA of the CDR3 is TGTGCCAGCAGCTCTCGGGACCGGGGGTTAGAGACCCAGTACTTC. It codes for CASSSRDRGLETQYF.

This clone was recorded once. This chain connects TRBV6-5 to TRBJ1-1; the D is unclear. The CDR3 runs to 16 residues. Germline CDR1 MNHEY, CDR2 SVGAGI. Trimming removed 3 bases from V and 1 base from J, with 15 bases in between. CDR3 DNA: TGTGCCAGCAGTTATTACAGCGGGATCGGGAACACTGAAGCTTTCTTT. Translation: CASSYYSGIGNTEAFF.

V usage is TRBV2 and J usage is TRBJ1-1; 9 bases map to TRBD1. Germline assignment: CDR1 SNHLY and CDR2 FYNNEI. The CDR3 spans 14 residues. Trimming removed 5 bases from V and 2 bases from J; junction bases left unmatched: 3. In nucleotides, the CDR3 is TGTGCCAGCAGTCGGACAGGGGTTAACACTGAAGCTTTCTTT. This gives the protein CASSRTGVNTEAFF.

This chain joins TRBV4-1 and TRBJ2-7; TRBD1 agrees at 10 bases. The trim removed 4 bases at V and 3 bases at J, leaving 6 bases unmatched. Germline loops: CDR1 MGHRA, CDR2 YSYEKL. This CDR3 has 15 residues. The CDR3 nucleotides are TGCGCCAGCAGCCCCTCCGGGACAGGGGACTACGAGCAGTACTTC. It yields the protein CASSPSGTGDYEQYF.

V gene TRBV7-8 combines with J gene TRBJ2-7; possibly TRBD1 for D (5 bases). The CDR3 is 14 residues long. Trimming pared 1 base from V and 5 bases from J, leaving 12 bases between. Germline CDR1 reads SGHVS; CDR2 reads FQNEAQ. The CDR3 coding sequence is TGTGCCAGCAGCTTAGGGCAGGGTATTCACGAGCAGTACTTC. It is translated as CASSLGQGIHEQYF.

The rearrangement joins TRBV5-8 to TRBJ2-7; 7 nucleotides align to TRBD1. J was trimmed by 1 base and V by 0 bases; bases with no gene match: 4. This CDR3 region has 15 residues. Germline V gene data show CDR1 as SGHTS and CDR2 as YDEGEE. The CDR3 loop is CASSLGRDRSYEQYF. CDR3 DNA: TGTGCCAGCAGCTTGGGTCGGGACAGATCCTACGAGCAGTACTTC.

V and J are TRBV6-6 and TRBJ2-7; D gene unclear. CDR3 length: 14 amino acids. V lost 5 bases to trimming and J lost 0 bases, with 11 bases between them. Germline V gene data show CDR1 as MNHNY and CDR2 as SVGAGI (reference sequence). CDR3 nucleotide sequence: TGTGCCAGCAGTCCCCTGGGCAGCTCCTACGAGCAGTACTTC. Translated, it gives CASSPLGSSYEQYF.

The rearrangement links TRBV7-6 to TRBJ2-7, with D possibly being TRBD1 (6 bases). This CDR3 has 14 amino acids. The germline CDR1 and CDR2 sequences are SGHVS and FNYEAQ. V was trimmed by 4 bases and J by 3 bases, leaving 13 bases between them. CDR3 region: CASSSLTGDYEQYF. CDR3 DNA: TGTGCCAGCAGCTCCCTGACAGGAGACTACGAGCAGTACTTC.

V is TRBV9 and J is TRBJ2-7, with 7 positions matching TRBD2. The CDR3 contains 14 residues. The V gene end was trimmed by 0 bases and the J gene end by 5 bases; junction bases not matched to a gene: 5. Germline V gene lookup returns CDR1 SGDLS and CDR2 YYNGEE. CDR3 DNA: TGTGCCAGCAGCGTAGCCTATGGGGGGGACGAGCAGTACTTC. Its translation: CASSVAYGGDEQYF.

This rearrangement joins TRBV15 to TRBJ2-7; D may be TRBD1 (6 bases). V dropped 5 bases and J dropped 0 bases, with 20 bases sitting between them. The CDR3 spans 17 residues. Germline CDR1 reads LNHNV; CDR2 reads YYDKDF (reference sequence). DNA for the CDR3: TGTGCCACCAGCGGGGGCGACCGCGGCTTCTACTCCTACGAGCAGTACTTC. It translates to CATSGGDRGFYSYEQYF.

The V and J genes are TRBV2 and TRBJ2-2; 8 bases line up with TRBD2. The CDR3 is 16 amino acids. Germline V gene sequence: CDR1 SNHLY, CDR2 FYNNEI. V gave up 11 bases and J gave up 2 bases; unmatched junction bases: 13. The CDR3 spells CAAATLAGFNTGELFF. CDR3 bases: TGTGCCGCAGCCACATTAGCGGGGTTTAACACCGGGGAGCTGTTTTTT. The full variable domain, completed using reference TRBV2 and TRBJ2-2, is EPEVTQTPSHQVTQMGQEVILRCVPISNHLYFYWYRQILGQKVEFLVSFYNNEISEKSEIFDDQFSVERPDGSNFTLKIRSTKLEDSAMYFCAAATLAGFNTGELFFGEGSRLTVL.

This clone was counted a few times. The genes are TRBV7-2 and TRBJ1-5; possibly TRBD1 for D (5 bases). Trimming cost V 11 bases and J 4 bases, with 21 bases left between them. The germline gives CDR1 SGHTA, CDR2 FQGNSA. CDR3 length: 15 residues. As DNA, the CDR3 is TGTGCCGACGACAAGGCGGACATCGTGAATCAGCCCCAGCATTTT. It translates to CADDKADIVNQPQHF.

The genes are TRBV2 and TRBJ1-3, with a weak D call TRBD1 (6 bases). Trimming stripped 9 bases from V and 0 bases from J, with 9 bases between. Germline CDR1 and CDR2: SNHLY and FYNNEI. This CDR3 region has 13 residues. CDR3 residues: CARTGSSGNTIYF. In DNA, the CDR3 is TGTGCCAGAACAGGGTCCTCTGGAAACACCATATATTTT.

This chain links TRBV27 with TRBJ1-5; TRBD1 is a possible D gene (6 bases). V was pared by 4 bases and J by 7 bases, with 14 bases between. Germline CDR1 MNHEY, CDR2 SMNVEV (reference sequence). There are 14 residues in the CDR3. CDR3 DNA sequence: TGTGCCAGCAGTTGGCTGGGTACAGGGCAGCCCCAGCATTTT. Translation gives CASSWLGTGQPQHF.

This clone appeared once. In DNA, the CDR3 is TGTGCCAGCAGCACCCCCGCGACTAGCGCTTACAATGAGCAGTTCTTC. This gives the protein CASSTPATSAYNEQFF. The chain recombines TRBV9 with TRBJ2-1; TRBD2 matches 8 bases. Losses at the gene ends were 4 bases for V and 4 bases for J; bases not matched to a gene: 10. Germline CDR1 is SGDLS and CDR2 is YYNGEE. The CDR3 sequence is 16 residues long.

The J gene is TRBJ2-5, the V gene TRBV6-6, with TRBD2 identical over 7 bases. V dropped 8 bases and J dropped 5; count of bases not matched to a gene: 2. Looked up from germline, CDR1 is MNHNY and CDR2 is SVGAGI (reference sequence). CDR3 length equals 11 residues. CDR3 coding DNA: TGTGCCAGCCGGGACTACGAGACCCAGTACTTC. Amino acid sequence: CASRDYETQYF.

The chain carries TRBV4-3 and TRBJ2-1; the match to TRBD1 covers 9 bases. The trim removed 3 bases at V and 4 bases at J, leaving 7 bases unmatched. The CDR3 spans 16 residues. Germline CDR1 reads LGHNA; CDR2 reads YSLEER. The CDR3 DNA reads as TGCGCCAGCAGCCAGGGTACAGGGGGCGAGTACAATGAGCAGTTCTTC. It yields the protein CASSQGTGGEYNEQFF.

The chain recombines TRBV19 with TRBJ2-7; possibly TRBD1 for D (5 bases). Trimming took 1 base from V and 2 from J, leaving 9 bases between them. Germline assignment: CDR1 LNHDA and CDR2 SQIVND (reference sequence). This CDR3 has 14 residues. CDR3 residues: CASSIGRQTYEQYF. Here the CDR3 DNA reads TGTGCCAGTAGTATAGGTAGACAGACCTACGAGCAGTACTTC.